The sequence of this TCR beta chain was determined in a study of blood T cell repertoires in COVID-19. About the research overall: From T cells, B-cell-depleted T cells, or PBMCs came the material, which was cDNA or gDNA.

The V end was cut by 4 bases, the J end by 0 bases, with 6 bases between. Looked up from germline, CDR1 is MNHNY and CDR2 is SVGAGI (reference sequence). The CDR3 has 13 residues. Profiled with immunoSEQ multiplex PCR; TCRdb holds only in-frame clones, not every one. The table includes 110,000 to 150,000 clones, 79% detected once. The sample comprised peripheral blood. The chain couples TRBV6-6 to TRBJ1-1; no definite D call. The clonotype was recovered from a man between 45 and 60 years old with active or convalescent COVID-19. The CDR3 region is CASSFTVNTEAFF. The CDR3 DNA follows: TGTGCCAGCAGTTTTACAGTGAACACTGAAGCTTTCTTT.